This paragraph reports one T cell receptor (beta chain). What antigen it recognizes has not been identified. No base qualities exist here, and no much larger clone lies one base off it. Using the deep immunoSEQ assay, TCR CDR3 regions were amplified from genomic DNA by multiplex PCR. Extracted genomic DNA from each cell subset was distributed evenly across all wells of several immunoSEQ 96-well plates, and each plate was treated as a replicate. Each replicate PCR for sorted subsets received around 200 ng genomic DNA, equal to some 32,000 T cell genomes. Purified libraries were measured with a Qubit 3.0 fluorometer, size-checked on a Bioanalyzer 2100, and measured again with the KAPA Library Quantification kit. Every immunoSEQ 96-well plate was sequenced on a separate single-read 150-cycle Illumina NextSeq 550 flow cell. The authors processed their data as follows. Because the immunoSEQ output held only junctional sequences and lacked quality scores, the filtering could not match the filtering applied to full-length reads. Sequences were annotated with PyIR, a Python wrapper for IgBLAST v1.9, and V/J genes and CDR3 were assigned using IMGT germline references. Reads with weak V/J assignments (E-value above 1e-6), missing CDR3, stop codons, out-of-frame junctions, or ambiguous translated residues were removed. V3J clonotypes were defined by identical inferred V gene, J gene, and CDR3 amino acid sequence. The percentage overlap between two repertoires was calculated by dividing the number of shared unique clonotypes by the size of the smaller repertoire. Three approaches were used to assess repertoire richness: RTK rarefaction, the Chao1 estimator, and Recon v2.1 estimates of unobserved clonotypes. Generation probabilities were computed with OLGA for all TCRbeta clonotypes obtained by the gDNA method from several donors. As stored in TCRdb, this immuneACCESS dataset retains in-frame rearrangements with V and J assigned. A fraction of the clones does not appear; measured against another copy, unresolved V genes explain less than half of the discrepancy, and the remainder lacks a known reason. Clone size and V and J calls were adopted from that table, with D and trimming inferred from the DNA. The sample table contains approximately 250,000 clones; only one count was recorded for 65% of them. In total, the top ten clones hold more than 9.5% of the sample.

Healthy HIV-negative adults with no recently reported acute infections or vaccinations were included as donors. Only Caucasian adults living in Nashville, Tennessee, USA were represented among the donors. CD4+ T cells were enriched through magnetic negative selection, after which naive cells were positively selected on CD45RA and the remaining negative fraction served as the memory subset. After blood collection by leukapheresis, PBMCs were isolated using Ficoll-Histopaque density gradient centrifugation and then cryopreserved in the vapor phase of liquid nitrogen. Analytical flow cytometry was used to check the purity and quantity of every magnetically sorted T cell population. Each sorted fraction had its genomic DNA isolated and then quantified by UV absorbance on a Nanodrop 2000c. These data come from a study of shared clonotypes between healthy human individuals (dated by TCRdb to the early 2020s). Concerning the study at large: The cohort included three men and a couple of women between 18 and 49 years of age. For each donor, CD4 naive and CD4 memory were each run on three plates, CD8 naive on two plates, and CD8 memory on one plate. Blood TCR repertoires of five healthy adults were deeply sequenced to estimate repertoire size and the extent of clonotype sharing between individuals. Libraries were prepared and TCR repertoires were sequenced by different laboratories using diverse techniques, in order to increase sequencing depth and limit assay-specific biases. Between about 0.8 and 9 billion PBMCs per donor were obtained by leukapheresis.

Broader findings and caveats from the paper: Rarefaction of sorted-subset datasets indicated incomplete sequencing despite the large sequencing depth. Sharing across four donors was observed for around 5% of naive CD4, about 3.2% of naive CD8, 2.3% of memory CD4, and about 0.38% of memory CD8 clonotypes. Higher generation probabilities were observed for clonotypes shared by all four sorted-subset donors than for non-shared clonotypes. Estimated clonotype richness was generally larger for naive than for memory subsets. Sampling was restricted to blood, and TCR repertoires in tissue are likely to differ from TCR repertoires in blood. Because the study included a small number of donors, the genetic and exposure-history diversity represented was limited. Pairwise subsampling indicated that sequencing depth was expected to affect the degree of clonotype sharing among donors.

Germline trimming: 4 bases from V, 3 bases from J; junction bases outside gene matches: 10. As encoded in the germline V gene, CDR1 is SGHRS while CDR2 is YFSETQ. The CDR3, from cysteine to phenylalanine, totals 15 residues. Only the CDR3 region is kept as DNA, spanning 45 bases read in frame from base 1. The receptor's source is a man younger than 40 in good health. Source material: memory CD4+ T cells sorted from blood. This specimen's cell subset or site label, per the study, means: CD45RA-negative fraction. The rearrangement joined TRBV5-1 to TRBJ2-7, with 7 middle bases fitting TRBD2. The nucleotide sequence is TGCGCCAGCAGCGGGGGAGGGAGCGGGGTCTACGAGCAGTACTTC. Translated, it reads CASSGGGSGVYEQYF.